The source of this T cell receptor (beta chain) is a study of T cell responses to AZD1222 COVID-19 vaccine. Whole-study findings and limits: Only 5 to 7 AZD1222 recipients were seropositive at baseline. Reports say nearly half of spike-specific TCRs go after unmutated variant regions. Repertoires were collected only later (after the peak T cell response had occurred).

With V trimmed by 2 bases and J by 1 base, 7 bases remained unmatched. The CDR3 length is 16 residues. Per germline, CDR1 MGHDK and CDR2 SYGVNS. This clone was seen only once. Its antigen is unknown. The table came from immunoSEQ multiplex PCR; TCRdb's copy has only in-frame clones and leaves some out. The data hold under 150,000 clones, with about nine tenths observed a single time. Specimen: peripheral blood, collected 28 days after the second AZD1222 dose. The origin of this receptor is an adult who received the AZD1222 COVID-19 vaccine. V is TRBV25-1 and J is TRBJ1-1, with 7 bases that match TRBD1. The CDR3 protein is CASSEPRQGGNTEAFF. Here the CDR3 DNA reads TGTGCCAGCAGTGAACCCCGACAGGGCGGGAACACTGAAGCTTTCTTT.